This TCR beta chain derives from a study of cytomegalovirus exposure and HLA in healthy donors. CDR3 size: 17 residues. The V gene end was trimmed by 2 bases and the J gene end by 6 bases; junction bases not matched to a gene: 11. CDR1 and CDR2 from the germline V gene are MNHEY and SMNVEV (reference sequence). A note on this clone: Its target is not known.

Study-wide points: Later findings reportedly placed an Asian-associated ancestry cluster below the roughly 670-donor mean for N-insertions. With later analysis, a missense DCLRE1C variant became linked to TCR beta V- and J-gene trimming.

PCR employed 60 Vbeta and 13 Jbeta primers. Generated by immunoSEQ multiplex PCR, the TCRdb table keeps only in-frame clones and is missing some. The sample carries roughly 180,000 clones, 84% recorded once. V gene TRBV27 combines with J gene TRBJ2-3, with 10 positions matching TRBD2. The sample was PBMCs. The TCR sequence derives from a young man in good health and CMV-seronegative. The CDR3 sequence is CASSLLQAGGPGDTQYF. The CDR3 DNA reads as TGTGCCAGCAGTTTACTGCAAGCGGGAGGGCCCGGTGATACGCAGTATTTT.